This T cell receptor beta chain came from a study of low-dose radiotherapy and immunotherapy resistance in tumors. The CDR3 length is 13 residues. After removal of 1 base from V and 3 bases from J, the junction contained 0 bases not matched to a gene. Germline lookup yields CDR1 LGHNA and CDR2 YSLEER. This clonotype showed up just a few times. TRAV- and TRBV-specific primers were used for first-strand cDNA, which covered alpha and beta chains. PCR amplification of the TCRs was performed with Phusion for about 20 PCR cycles, and it relied on a constant-region primer together with a V-primer adapter. TCRdb processed the reads anew with MiXCR; each CDR3 protein has one entry. The data contain about 64,000 distinct CDR3 sequences, about 26% of them seen just once; the ten biggest clones take up 6.6%. Time point reported: before trial treatment.

The clonotype comes from a male donor with rectosigmoid adenocarcinoma. Here the sequenced sample was PBMCs, taken before treatment. This chain connects TRBV4-3 to TRBJ2-7; 7 nucleotides agree with TRBD2. CDR3 protein: CASSQGGGYEQYF. The CDR3 DNA reads TGCGCCAGCAGCCAAGGGGGGGGCTACGAGCAGTACTTC.